This T cell receptor beta chain was retrieved from a study of blood T cell repertoires in COVID-19. For the study at large: The origin of the acute and convalescent COVID-19 samples was the United States, Italy and Spain.

The CDR3 sequence is 11 residues long. Trimming shortened V by 1 base and J by 4 bases, and 4 bases separated the two germline ends. CDR1 is GTSNPN and CDR2 is SVGIG in the germline V gene (reference sequence). Repertoires were generated with immunoSEQ multiplex PCR, while TCRdb's copy carries only in-frame clones and drops some. The sample records a few hundred thousand clones, 85% to 90% being singletons. V gene TRBV30 combines with J gene TRBJ1-2; D not resolved. The receptor's source is a young man who had recovered from COVID-19. Sequencing was carried out using PBMCs or T cells enriched from blood (not recorded which). The CDR3 loop is CAWSGSYGYTF. Written as DNA, the CDR3 is TGTGCCTGGAGTGGGAGCTATGGCTACACCTTC.